Listed below are T cell receptor beta chains from one sample, sequenced in a study of shared clonotypes between healthy human individuals. Using immunoSEQ multiplex PCR, the repertoire was profiled, and TCRdb retains in-frame clones only, with some absent. The data hold about 480,000 clones, with about four fifths observed a single time. Material for sequencing was PBMCs. These receptors came from a middle-aged woman in good health. Some clones in this sample may be carry-over from other donors' samples. CDR3s include the opening cysteine and the closing phenylalanine or tryptophan. D genes are given only for firm matches. Expanded clones are given a class, and other clones once, few, many or no size at all.

TRBJ2-1,TRBD2,TRBV15,15,-,TGTGCCACCAGCAGGGAGACTAGCGGCAGCACTGAGCAGTTCTTC,CATSRETSGSTEQFF
TRBJ2-7,-,TRBV28,12,-,TGTGCCAGCAGTTTAGCGTCTGATGAGCAGTACTTC,CASSLASDEQYF
TRBJ2-7,-,TRBV25-1,17,-,TGTGCCAGCAGTGAAGGAGGTAACAACCCAACGGACTACGAGCAGTACTTC,CASSEGGNNPTDYEQYF
TRBJ2-6,-,TRBV5-1,14,-,TGCGCCAGCAGCTTGGCTCCTGGGGCCAACGTCCTGACTTTC,CASSLAPGANVLTF
TRBJ2-7,-,TRBV25-1,16,-,TGTGCCAGCAGCAAGGGGTGGGGACCGACGACCTGGGAGCAGTACTTC,CASSKGWGPTTWEQYF
TRBJ2-1,-,TRBV20-1,10,many,TGCAGTGCTAGAGAGATGGAGCAGTTCTTC,CSAREMEQFF
TRBJ1-1,-,TRBV18,13,once,TGTGCCAGCTCACCCGGACAAAACACTGAAGCTTTCTTT,CASSPGQNTEAFF
TRBJ1-3,-,TRBV7-9,16,-,TGTGCCAGCAGCTTAGCGCTAGGGGAAACTGGAAACACCATATATTTT,CASSLALGETGNTIYF
TRBJ1-5,TRBD1,TRBV18,14,few,TGTGCCAGCTCACCGACAGGGGGTCACCAGCCCCAGCATTTT,CASSPTGGHQPQHF
TRBJ1-2,-,TRBV7-9,16,-,TGTGCCAGCAGCCCCGACCGGGGGCAGGCTGCCTATGGCTACACCTTC,CASSPDRGQAAYGYTF
TRBJ1-3,-,TRBV19,13,-,TGTGCCAGTAGTTTCCTGTCTGGAAACACCATATATTTT,CASSFLSGNTIYF
TRBJ1-1,-,TRBV28,13,-,TGTGCCAGCAGTTTCAAGATGAACACTGAAGCTTTCTTT,CASSFKMNTEAFF
TRBJ2-1,TRBD2,TRBV23-1,16,-,TGCGCCAGCCAAGGCCTCAGCGGGAGTAGCCACAATGAGCAGTTCTTC,CASQGLSGSSHNEQFF
TRBJ1-2,-,TRBV7-9,13,-,TGTGCCAGCACAGGCGACAGGCACTATGGCTACACCTTC,CASTGDRHYGYTF
TRBJ2-1,-,TRBV28,11,-,TGTGCCAGCAGTTTCGAACAGCAGCAGTTCTTC,CASSFEQQQFF
TRBJ2-1,-,TRBV6-6,15,-,TGTGCCAGCAGAGGGTATCAGAGCTCCTACAATGAGCAGTTCTTC,CASRGYQSSYNEQFF
TRBJ2-1,-,TRBV5-1,16,few,TGCGCCAGCAGCCTTAACCTGGGACCAACGTACAATGAGCAGTTCTTC,CASSLNLGPTYNEQFF
TRBJ1-4,-,TRBV5-4,14,-,TGTGCCAGCAGTAACGACCCGCTGATGGAAAAACTGTTTTTT,CASSNDPLMEKLFF
TRBJ2-5,-,TRBV28,13,once,TGTGCCAGCAGAGGCCCGGGTTCGGAGACCCAGTACTTC,CASRGPGSETQYF
TRBJ2-7,TRBD2,TRBV7-2,16,-,TGTGCCAGCAGCTTAGATAGCGGGAGAGGATCCTACGAGCAGTACTTC,CASSLDSGRGSYEQYF
TRBJ1-2,-,TRBV20-1,10,few,TGCAGTGCTCAGACACGTGGCTACACCTTC,CSAQTRGYTF
TRBJ2-2,TRBD1,TRBV2,14,-,TGTGCCAGCAGCCAAGACAGGGGGCCTGGGGAGCTGTTTTTT,CASSQDRGPGELFF
TRBJ1-4,TRBD1,TRBV28,14,-,TGTGCCAGCACCACCACCGGGACAGCCGAAAAACTGTTTTTT,CASTTTGTAEKLFF
TRBJ1-4,-,TRBV6-1,15,-,TGTGCCAGCAGTGAAGTTAGATCCACCGGCGAAAAACTGTTTTTT,CASSEVRSTGEKLFF
TRBJ2-4,-,TRBV30,12,-,TGTGCCTGGAGTGACGGGGGCGACATTCAGTACTTC,CAWSDGGDIQYF
TRBJ2-7,-,TRBV6-5,14,-,TGTGCCAGCAGTGGATCGGGAGTTGGGTACGAGCAGTACTTC,CASSGSGVGYEQYF
TRBJ2-3,TRBD2,TRBV28,15,-,TGTGCCAGCAGCACCCAGCGGGAGGGGGCTGATACGCAGTATTTT,CASSTQREGADTQYF
TRBJ1-4,TRBD1,TRBV9,15,-,TGTGCCAGCAGCCCCCGGGACAGCCTTAATGAAAAACTGTTTTTT,CASSPRDSLNEKLFF
TRBJ2-3,-,TRBV11-3,14,-,TGTGCCAGCAGCCGAAGCGGTAGCACAGATACGCAGTATTTT,CASSRSGSTDTQYF
TRBJ2-7,TRBD2,TRBV29-1,15,-,TGCAGCGTTGAGCTCGGGACTAGCGGGGACTACGAGCAGTACTTC,CSVELGTSGDYEQYF
TRBJ2-1,-,TRBV4-3,17,-,TGCGCCAGCAGCCGAAGTAAACAGGGACTGATCTACAATGAGCAGTTCTTC,CASSRSKQGLIYNEQFF
TRBJ2-1,-,TRBV15,17,-,TGTGCCACCAGCAGGCGAGGGGGCGGGAGCTCCTACAATGAGCAGTTCTTC,CATSRRGGGSSYNEQFF
TRBJ2-4,-,TRBV19,13,few,TGTGCCAGTAGTATAAAGGGGAATAGCATTCAGTACTTC,CASSIKGNSIQYF
TRBJ1-4,-,TRBV5-1,14,once,TGCGCCAGCAGCCAGGACTCGTCTGGAGAAAAACTGTTTTTT,CASSQDSSGEKLFF
TRBJ2-5,-,TRBV28,11,-,TGTGCCAGCAGTTTGGAAGAGACCCAGTACTTC,CASSLEETQYF
TRBJ1-2,-,TRBV19,13,-,TGTGCCAGTATCAACCGGGAGGGATATGGCTACACCTTC,CASINREGYGYTF
TRBJ2-3,-,TRBV4-3,13,-,TGCGCCAGCAGCCAAGGGGCTGTAGATACGCAGTATTTT,CASSQGAVDTQYF
TRBJ2-5,-,TRBV7-2,12,-,TGTGCCAGCAGCTACTATTCGGGGGCCCAGTACTTC,CASSYYSGAQYF
TRBJ1-1,TRBD1,TRBV9,15,-,TGTGCCAGCAGCCCTCGACAGGGGGCCGTCACTGAAGCTTTCTTT,CASSPRQGAVTEAFF
TRBJ2-1,TRBD2,TRBV28,14,-,TGTGCCAGCAGTTTACTAGCGGGAGCGGCTGAGCAGTTCTTC,CASSLLAGAAEQFF
TRBJ2-7,TRBD1,TRBV5-1,15,-,TGCGCCAGCAGCCTCGGACAGGACCGCTCCTACGAGCAGTACTTC,CASSLGQDRSYEQYF
TRBJ1-2,-,TRBV28,11,-,TGTGCCAGCAGTAACCTCTTATACCACACCTTC,CASSNLLYHTF
TRBJ2-3,-,TRBV9,15,-,TGTGCCAGCAGCGTAGACGCAGGGGCCACAGATACGCAGTATTTT,CASSVDAGATDTQYF
TRBJ1-1,-,TRBV27,13,-,TGTGCCACCTGGGGGAGGGAGAGCGCTGAAGCTTTCTTT,CATWGRESAEAFF
TRBJ2-2,TRBD2,TRBV10-1,16,-,TGCGCCAGCAGTGAATCTACAGCTAGCGGGACCGGGGAGCTGTTTTTT,CASSESTASGTGELFF
TRBJ1-5,-,TRBV28,14,-,TGTGCCCGCGGGGGGGGTCGGGGCAATCAGCCCCAGCATTTT,CARGGGRGNQPQHF
TRBJ2-1,TRBD2,TRBV6-5,13,few,TGTGCCAGTAGCGGGAGGGCCCACAATGAGCAGTTCTTC,CASSGRAHNEQFF
TRBJ2-4,-,TRBV19,14,-,TGTGCCAGTAGTAGCTTTTGGCAGGGAGACATTCAGTACTTC,CASSSFWQGDIQYF
TRBJ2-3,-,TRBV10-2,15,-,TGCGCCAGCAGTCCGGCTAGCGAGAGCACAGATACGCAGTATTTT,CASSPASESTDTQYF
TRBJ2-1,TRBD2,TRBV7-9,16,once,TGTGCCAGCAGTGATCCGGGGACTAGCGGGAGTGCTGAGCAGTTCTTC,CASSDPGTSGSAEQFF
TRBJ2-5,-,TRBV5-6,14,once,TGTGCCAGCAGCTTGGGAGGAGGGGGTGAGACCCAGTACTTC,CASSLGGGGETQYF